This T cell receptor beta chain was identified in a study of cytomegalovirus exposure and HLA in healthy donors (TCRdb year 2017). As for the study more broadly: According to an earlier analysis of a few hundred of the donors, 200 million or so T cells yielded 90 million to 130 million unique TCR beta sequences and about 300 Gb of sequence data. Roughly 300 gigabases of sequencing data and tens of millions of unique TCR sequences were included in an early release covering 500 to 750 HLA-typed donors. Of the 300 to 500 genotyped donors, 75% to 85% were placed in the genetic ancestry cluster associated with self-reported Caucasian donors. The study aimed to test whether signatures of past pathogen exposure could be identified by cataloging public T cell receptors. The study profiled the T cell repertoires of 500 to 800 subjects by immunosequencing and related them to cytomegalovirus serostatus. Besides the first cohort of approximately 710 subjects, a separate validation cohort made up of over a hundred different subjects was used. To predict cytomegalovirus infection status, the study combined high-throughput TCR immunosequencing, statistical association of individual TCRs with disease status, and machine learning. In a later analysis, previously published TCR beta repertoires from roughly 710 donors were re-analyzed and high-resolution HLA genotyping was added so that TCR occurrence patterns could be studied. The later analysis used no new phenotypic data to find candidate immune exposures, relying instead on TCR beta sequences and their occurrence across donors. An earlier analysis of 587 of the donors used high-throughput TCR beta sequencing to judge whether each TCR beta V gene segment behaved as functional or pseudogenic. Donor age, sex, ethnicity and CMV serostatus were compiled alongside the repertoire data. Genome-wide SNP genotypes for about 65% of the 666 donors were used in a later genetic analysis, which treated that subset as a discovery cohort. Every discovery cohort repertoire had been produced on one sequencing platform. HLA typing covered class I and class II loci at four-digit resolution. The number of donors typed differed by locus, with about 629-630 for A, B, C, DRB1 and DQB1, around 500 for DQA1, approximately 580 for DPA1, and some 470 for DPB1. Five DR-DQ haplotypes were treated as single units for association and clustering because of strong linkage in the cohort. Among 300 to 450 genotyped donors of the cohort, an average of approximately 250,000 unique TCR beta nucleotide sequences were sequenced per donor, roughly 18% of them non-productive. Findings and caveats that apply to the study as a whole: In vitro tests confirmed that a few of the cytomegalovirus-associated TCR beta chains recognize cytomegalovirus antigens. A later genetic analysis reported fewer N-insertions in productive TCRs among donors in an Asian-associated ancestry cluster than the approximately 700-donor mean. Over 15 rarely observed V segments, including chromosome 9 orphons, were excluded from the earlier analysis of approximately 600 of the donors because counts were too low. Presence/absence analyses assumed roughly uniform sequencing depth across donors, an assumption that may not hold. According to a later analysis, parvovirus B19, influenza, CMV and Epstein-Barr virus appeared linked to several top co-occurrence clusters. The sequencing pipeline was judged likely to have produced a cluster of highly shared sequence variants as a technical artifact. Most TCR sequences were observed very rarely across donors, whereas some public TCRs were present in many individuals. According to a later analysis, most CMV-associated TCR beta chains appeared to be HLA-restricted, and the HLA associations seemed to be driven largely by CMV exposure. For the cohort, immune exposure information was limited to CMV serostatus. Strong co-occurrence of HLA alleles, especially DR and DQ, made assigning TCR associations to individual alleles difficult. The study listed 164 TCR beta chains as associated with cytomegalovirus. Because HLA typing was unavailable for some donors at each locus, only the typed subset was used in association tests. In a later analysis, HLA-associated TCR beta chains were found to be more clonally expanded and to have lower generation probabilities than equally common non-associated chains. The classifier was reported to diagnose cytomegalovirus status with high specificity and sensitivity in both the original cohort and the validation cohort. In an earlier analysis of approximately 600 of the donors, most TCR beta V segments were observed in productive rearrangements about 90% or about 30% of the time, broadly matching IMGT annotations. The 87-base-pair reads could not distinguish some IMGT-functional V segments, including TRBV6-2 and TRBV6-3, so those segments were excluded. A further reported finding was that TCR beta sequences accurately predicted the HLA-A and HLA-B alleles for most subjects in the first cohort. The authors suggested that the approach could potentially be generalized to other disease states and immunological phenotypes. In a later analysis, about 16,000 TCR beta sequences were associated with specific HLA alleles at a false discovery rate of 0.05. In a later genetic analysis, a missense DCLRE1C variant was associated with V-gene and J-gene trimming of TCR beta chains, and the association was replicated in an independent cohort. According to a later analysis, TCR association rates differed among HLA loci, with DRB1 alleles showing the most associated TCRs and HLA-C alleles showing the fewest. Linkage disequilibrium might explain the correlated functional status among segregating V segments, but an unknown experimental factor could not be ruled out. Only TCR beta chains were sequenced in this cohort, and the absence of alpha or paired-chain data limited detectable features.

The cohort consisted of some 670 healthy bone marrow donors. At the time of sampling, every cohort member was nominally healthy, though immune exposures that went unrecorded were likely present. The donor tested CMV seronegative and was one of the 352 seronegative cohort members. A peripheral blood sample was collected from each donor, and TCR beta sequencing was performed on peripheral blood mononuclear cells. The Qiagen DNeasy Blood Extraction Kit was used to extract genomic DNA from the blood cell samples. Libraries came from the immunoSEQ multiplex PCR assay. The multiplex PCR relied on a mix of 60 forward primers for TCR Vbeta segments and 13 reverse primers for TCR Jbeta segments. The CDR3 region of rearranged TCR beta genes was amplified from genomic DNA by a multiplex PCR assay. The Illumina HiSeq System was used to sequence the amplified TCR beta libraries as 87-base-pair reads. The source study handled its data this way. A later analysis tallied some 79 million unique TCR beta chains across the 660 or so repertoires, and roughly 11 million of those chains were shared by two or more donors. A nearest-neighbor algorithm error-corrected the raw reads and collapsed the reads into unique sequences, merging closely related sequences to remove PCR and sequencing errors. To assign V, D and J gene segments, CDR3 sequences were aligned to IMGT reference sequences. For a sequence to be retained, at least a six-nucleotide match to both a V gene segment and a J gene segment was required. Rearrangements were called productive when the CDR3 lacked stop codons and stayed in frame with V and J; all others were non-productive. Following IMGT convention, CDR3 was defined as the stretch from the second conserved V-encoded cysteine to the conserved J-encoded phenylalanine. The earlier analysis of about 620 of the donors excluded sequences that lacked an unambiguous match to a single V gene segment. An earlier analysis of around 600 of the donors classified V segments as functional when productive rearrangements were above 56.7% and as segregating when the standard deviation between donors was above 5%. A statistical classification framework was built for diagnosing cytomegalovirus status from the catalog of TCR beta chain sequences. A later analysis assigned V and J genes by comparing TCR nucleotide sequences with IMGT/GENE-DB human TR gene sequences. A later analysis assigned CDR3 sequences and most-parsimonious VDJ recombination scenarios with the TCRdist pipeline. In a later analysis, every TCR beta chain was defined by the combination of its CDR3 amino acid sequence and its V-gene family, and reads without a unique V-gene family were dropped. In a later analysis, 550 to 650 highly shared, low-generation-probability nucleotide sequences were removed to address suspected cross-contamination and a sequencing artifact. In a later analysis, a clonal expansion index for each public chain was calculated from normalized within-repertoire ranks of inferred template counts. In a later analysis, generation probabilities were computed with a VDJ recombination model fitted to out-of-frame rearrangements, and the resulting probabilities were checked against IGoR. Hypergeometric tests were used in a later analysis to score TCR-TCR, TCR-HLA and TCR-CMV co-occurrence, with a repertoire-size bias correction applied to the TCR pairs. In a later analysis, false discovery rates were estimated by permuting HLA or CMV assignments 20 times. In a later analysis, co-occurring TCRs were grouped with DBSCAN, and TCRdist sequence similarity was added when clustering was performed within HLA-allele-positive subsets. Co-occurrence clustering excluded repertoires with fewer than 30,000 or more than 120,000 public chains, plus five with anomalous nucleotide sharing. The source is immuneACCESS, and TCRdb retained only in-frame sequences with V and J called. Part of the clones is not carried over; for the studies checked, unresolved V genes explain less than half of this, and the remainder is unexplained. D and trimming were read from the DNA, whereas the V and J calls and clone size are those reported in that table. The sample contains 75,000 to 95,000 clones, 63% of them found a single time. The top ten hold 5% to 6.5% of the sample.

Worth noting for this clone: Its target antigen remains unknown. No base qualities exist here, and no much larger clone lies one base off it.

Measured from the cysteine to the phenylalanine, the CDR3 is 13 residues long. CDR3 DNA is the only sequence kept; it has 39 bases, read in frame from the first base. Deletion took 7 bases off V and 5 bases off J, with a span of 11 bases between the germline ends. According to the germline V gene (reference sequence), CDR1 reads MNHEY and CDR2 reads SMNVEV. The chain uses TRBV27 and TRBJ2-2, with the identity of the D gene unclear. The origin of this receptor is a woman aged 25 to 39 in good health and CMV-seronegative. Sequencing was done on a sample of PBMCs. The CDR3 in this case is CASKWSGTGELFF. DNA sequence: TGTGCCAGCAAGTGGAGTGGGACCGGGGAGCTGTTTTTT.